This T cell receptor beta chain was identified during a study of blood T cell repertoires in COVID-19. Looking at the study overall: Specimens from acute and convalescent COVID-19 originated in the United States, Italy and Spain. Sources were T cells, B-cell-depleted T cells, or PBMCs; the material itself was cDNA or gDNA.

Per the original data handling: Amplification from reference gene primers served as the basis for estimated nucleated cell counts. Repertoires were generated with immunoSEQ multiplex PCR, while TCRdb's copy carries only in-frame clones and drops some. V and J calls and clone size are those listed in that table; D and trimming were worked out from the DNA. Of fewer than 120,000 clones in the sample, about 85% were seen once. CDR1 is MNHEY and CDR2 is SVGEGT in the germline V gene. CDR3 length equals 15 residues. V lost 6 bases and J lost 0; bases outside the gene matches: 8. Sample: peripheral blood. The sequence was collected from a human donor in a cohort sampled during active COVID-19. This chain connects TRBV6-2 or TRBV6-3 to TRBJ2-7; TRBD1 aligns across 7 bases. Here the CDR3 reads CASRPGQADSYEQYF. CDR3 in DNA: TGTGCCAGCAGACCTGGACAGGCGGACTCCTACGAGCAGTACTTC.